The next 22 T cell receptor beta chains were all read from a single sample in a study of response to subunit inactivated influenza vaccine. From the RT-PCR reads, TCRdb called clonotypes with MiXCR, one entry per CDR3 protein. The sample includes fewer than 550,000 distinct CDR3 sequences, around 25% seen only once; the top ten take around 2%. The specimen was CD4+ T cells sorted from PBMCs, collected 4 to 6 days after vaccination. The receptors shown here come from a man aged 50-60 years who received an inactivated influenza vaccine.

This rearrangement joins TRBV5-1 to TRBJ2-5, with unresolved D. This CDR3 region has 15 residues. Between the trimmed V and J ends, which lost 0 bases and 0 bases, there was a span of 9 bases. Germline V lookup: CDR1 SGHRS, CDR2 YFSETQ. CDR3 nucleotides: TGCGCCAGCAGCTTGGGATTCGGTAACCAAGAGACCCAGTACTTC. Residues: CASSLGFGNQETQYF. The entire variable domain, with the rest obtained from reference TRBV5-1 and TRBJ2-5, is as follows: KAGVTQTPRYLIKTRGQQVTLSCSPISGHRSVSWYQQTPGQGLQFLFEYFSETQRNKGNFPGRFSGRQFSNSRSEMNVSTLELGDSALYLCASSLGFGNQETQYFGPGTRLLVL.

V and J are TRBV6-2 or TRBV6-3 and TRBJ2-1, with 9 bases aligning to TRBD2. This CDR3 comprises 15 residues. Germline V gives CDR1 MNHEY, CDR2 SVGEGT. Trimming removed 7 bases from V and 5 bases from J; junction bases left unmatched: 9. CDR3 residues: CASTQSGRRNNEQFF. The DNA for the CDR3 is TGTGCCAGCACCCAAAGCGGGAGGCGTAACAATGAGCAGTTCTTC.

This rearrangement joins TRBV20-1 to TRBJ2-3; D is unresolved. The germline gives CDR1 DFQATT, CDR2 SNEGSKA (reference sequence). CDR3 length: 11 residues. Trimming removed 6 bases from V and 6 bases from J, with 10 bases in between. CDR3 sequence reads: CSASSKDTQYF. In DNA form, the CDR3 reads TGCAGTGCGTCGTCAAAGGATACGCAGTATTTT.

The chain recombines TRBV6-5 with TRBJ2-6, with a weak D call TRBD1 (7 bases). This CDR3 region has 18 residues. The V gene lost 2 bases and the J gene lost 1 base, with 15 bases spanning the gap. Germline V gene sequence: CDR1 MNHEY, CDR2 SVGAGI. CDR3 sequence reads: CASSYTPGGGSGANVLTF. CDR3 nucleotide sequence: TGTGCCAGCAGTTACACTCCAGGGGGAGGATCTGGGGCCAACGTCCTGACTTTC.

This clonotype occurred many times. The chain has TRBV9 and TRBJ2-5, with D perhaps being TRBD1 or TRBD2 (6 bases each). This CDR3 has 14 residues. Trimming took 0 bases from V and 5 from J, leaving 11 bases between them. Germline assignment: CDR1 SGDLS and CDR2 YYNGEE. CDR3 residues: CASSVGGGLETQYF. The CDR3 DNA is TGTGCCAGCAGCGTAGGAGGGGGGCTTGAGACCCAGTACTTC.

The chain couples TRBV28 to TRBJ1-1; TRBD1 agrees at 9 bases. CDR1 is MDHEN and CDR2 is SYDVKM in the germline V gene. V dropped 10 bases and J dropped 0; count of bases not matched to a gene: 3. The CDR3 totals 13 residues. The DNA for the CDR3 is TGTGCCATCCGGACAGGGGTGAACACTGAAGCTTTCTTT. This sequence encodes CAIRTGVNTEAFF.

The rearrangement links TRBV20-1 to TRBJ2-3, with D perhaps matching TRBD2 (5 bases). CDR1 and CDR2 from the germline V gene are DFQATT and SNEGSKA (reference sequence). The CDR3 spans 16 residues. Trimming removed 0 bases at V and 2 bases at J, with 15 bases between. CDR3 sequence (DNA): TGCAGTGCTAGAGATCTGGTCGGGATAAACACAGATACGCAGTATTTT. The encoded protein is CSARDLVGINTDTQYF.

This clonotype was detected only a few times. This chain joins TRBV20-1 and TRBJ1-1; perhaps TRBD1 as D (5 bases). Trimming left V 7 bases short and J 1 base short, with 16 bases between. The CDR3 spans 14 residues. Germline V lookup: CDR1 DFQATT, CDR2 SNEGSKA (reference sequence). CDR3 bases: TGCAGTGTTCCGACAGATACTAAGAACACTGAAGCTTTCTTT. It codes for CSVPTDTKNTEAFF.

This clonotype was seen ten or more times. The junction departs from germline at one end; a sequencing error may be responsible. This chain links TRBV5-1 with TRBJ2-1; D may match TRBD1 or TRBD2 (6 bases each). Germline V gene data show CDR1 as SGHRS and CDR2 as YFSETQ. This CDR3 has 15 residues. The CDR3 reads CASSLQGGSYNEQFF. CDR3 bases: TGTGCCAGCAGCCTACAGGGAGGATCCTACAATGAGCAGTTCTTC.

This clonotype has just a few counts. The genes are TRBV20-1 and TRBJ2-7; TRBD1 agrees at 11 bases. The length of the CDR3 is 14 residues. V gave up 5 bases and J gave up 3 bases; unmatched junction bases: 6. Germline V gene sequence: CDR1 DFQATT, CDR2 SNEGSKA (reference sequence). The CDR3: CSAPRTGGIYEQYF. The CDR3 DNA follows: TGCAGTGCTCCTCGGACAGGGGGCATCTACGAGCAGTACTTC.

The CDR3 sequence is CASSQASGRGTYEQYF. CDR3 coding DNA: TGTGCCAGCAGCCAAGCTAGCGGGAGAGGGACCTACGAGCAGTACTTC. The rearrangement links TRBV3-1 to TRBJ2-7; 10 positions agree with TRBD2. The CDR3 runs to 16 residues. CDR1 LGHDT and CDR2 YNNKEL come from the germline V gene (reference sequence). J was trimmed by 2 bases and V by 1 base; bases with no gene match: 5.

Of note for this clonotype: This may stem from a read error, because a much larger clone lies one nucleotide away. This chain joins TRBV7-6 and TRBJ2-5; no reliable D call. V gave up 5 bases and J gave up 1 base, with 5 bases separating them. The CDR3 consists of 12 residues. Germline V lookup: CDR1 SGHVS, CDR2 FNYEAQ. The DNA of the CDR3 is TGTGCCAGCAGCACCGTCCAAGAGACCCAGTACTTC. It encodes CASSTVQETQYF.

There are many counts of this clonotype. The chain couples TRBV5-6 to TRBJ2-5; D perhaps matches TRBD1 (5 bases). The V end was cut by 4 bases, the J end by 1 base, with 14 bases between. The CDR3 spans 15 residues. Germline loops: CDR1 SGHDT, CDR2 YYEEEE. In DNA form, the CDR3 reads TGTGCCAGCAGCCCAAATCAGGGAATCCAAGAGACCCAGTACTTC. This gives the protein CASSPNQGIQETQYF.

This chain links TRBV29-1 with TRBJ1-1; D is unclear. Trimming cost V 2 bases and J 2 bases, with 12 bases left between them. CDR1 is SQVTM and CDR2 is ANQGSEA in the germline V gene. The CDR3 has 14 residues. DNA for the CDR3: TGCAGCGTTGAATACCATCGACCAAACACTGAAGCTTTCTTT. The encoded protein is CSVEYHRPNTEAFF.

As regards this clonotype: The junction departs from germline at one end; a sequencing error may be responsible. The CDR3 region has the DNA TGTGCCAGCAGTTTTCTGGCGGGAGGGCTTAACTTC. This translates into CASSFLAGGLNF. This chain joins TRBV12-3 or TRBV12-4 and TRBJ2-5; 9 bases match TRBD2. The CDR3 totals 12 residues.

This clonotype came up a few times. The chain has TRBV4-3 and TRBJ2-1; no clear D gene. V was pared by 4 bases and J by 4 bases, with 14 bases between. Germline-derived CDR1 and CDR2 are LGHNA and YSLEER. This CDR3 spans 15 amino acids. This CDR3 reads CASSRSALQYNEQFF. The CDR3 coding sequence is TGCGCCAGCAGCCGGTCGGCTCTACAGTACAATGAGCAGTTCTTC.

V is TRBV3-1 and J is TRBJ2-7; D uncertain. Germline CDR1 is LGHDT and CDR2 is YNNKEL (reference sequence). This CDR3 has 15 residues. Trimming took off 2 bases at V and 0 bases at J, with 11 bases between the two ends. The CDR3: CASSQSGRLSYEQYF. The CDR3 region has the DNA TGTGCCAGCAGCCAATCCGGACGGCTCTCCTACGAGCAGTACTTC.

This clonotype occurred many times. V is TRBV29-1 and J is TRBJ2-3, with 7 bases matching TRBD1. V was clipped by 5 bases and J by 2 bases; unmatched bases: 7. The CDR3 has 14 residues. Germline V gene data show CDR1 as SQVTM and CDR2 as ANQGSEA. This CDR3 is CSVSPGQSTDTQYF. CDR3 in DNA: TGCAGCGTTTCTCCGGGACAGTCCACAGATACGCAGTATTTT.

The chain uses TRBV7-2 and TRBJ1-5, with D perhaps matching TRBD1 (5 bases). Trimming removed 4 bases at V and 7 bases at J, with 11 bases between. The CDR3 spans 13 residues. Germline-derived CDR1 and CDR2 are SGHTA and FQGNSA. CDR3 DNA sequence: TGTGCCAGCAGCTGGGGGGAGAACCAGCCCCAGCATTTT. This sequence encodes CASSWGENQPQHF.

This clonotype was counted between two and nine times. The chain links TRBV11-2 to TRBJ2-7; 9 positions match TRBD1. The CDR3 is 15 amino acids. From germline, CDR1 is SGHAT and CDR2 FQNNGV. The trim removed 5 bases at V and 2 bases at J, leaving 7 bases unmatched. This CDR3 is CASSPSWDRAYEQYF. The CDR3 coding sequence is TGTGCCAGCAGCCCTAGCTGGGACAGGGCCTACGAGCAGTACTTC.

The rearrangement uses TRBV4-2 and TRBJ2-5; tentatively, D is TRBD1 (6 bases). The ends were cut back, 5 bases at V and 5 bases at J, with 21 bases in the middle. The V gene's germline CDR1 is LGHNA and CDR2 YNFKEQ. The CDR3 extends over 16 amino acids. Here the CDR3 DNA reads TGTGCCAGCAGCGCACAAGGGACAAAGCCGGGGGAGACCCAGTACTTC. Its protein product is CASSAQGTKPGETQYF.

V gene TRBV20-1 combines with J gene TRBJ2-2, with 10 nucleotides matching TRBD2. Germline V gene sequence: CDR1 DFQATT, CDR2 SNEGSKA (reference sequence). The V segment lost 4 bases and the J segment 8 bases; nucleotides outside the gene matches: 13. This CDR3 comprises 16 residues. This chain's CDR3 is CSATKTSGVKSGELFF. The CDR3 nucleotides are TGCAGTGCTACCAAAACTAGCGGGGTTAAGTCTGGGGAGCTGTTTTTT.